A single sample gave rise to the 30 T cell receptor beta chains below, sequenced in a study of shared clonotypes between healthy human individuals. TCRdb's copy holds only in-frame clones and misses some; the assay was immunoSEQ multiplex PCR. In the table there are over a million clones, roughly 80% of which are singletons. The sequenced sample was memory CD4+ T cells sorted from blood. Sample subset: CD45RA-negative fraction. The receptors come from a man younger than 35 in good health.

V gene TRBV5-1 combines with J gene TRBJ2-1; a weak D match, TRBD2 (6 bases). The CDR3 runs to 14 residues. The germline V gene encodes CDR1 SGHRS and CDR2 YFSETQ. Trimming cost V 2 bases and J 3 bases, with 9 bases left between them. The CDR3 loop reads CASSFGSGYNEQFF. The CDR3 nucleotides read TGCGCCAGCAGCTTTGGTAGCGGCTACAATGAGCAGTTCTTC.

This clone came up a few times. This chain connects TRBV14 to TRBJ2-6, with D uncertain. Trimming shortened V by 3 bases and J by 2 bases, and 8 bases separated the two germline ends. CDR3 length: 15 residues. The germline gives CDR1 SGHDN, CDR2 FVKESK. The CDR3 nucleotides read TGTGCCAGCAGCCAGGGGTGGGCTGGGGCCAACGTCCTGACTTTC. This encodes CASSQGWAGANVLTF.

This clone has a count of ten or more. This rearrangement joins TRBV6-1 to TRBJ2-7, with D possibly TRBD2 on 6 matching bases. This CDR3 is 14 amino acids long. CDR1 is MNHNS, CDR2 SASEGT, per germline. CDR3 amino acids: CLARERASGYEQYF. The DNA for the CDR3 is TGTCTCGCCCGGGAGCGAGCGAGTGGCTACGAGCAGTACTTC.

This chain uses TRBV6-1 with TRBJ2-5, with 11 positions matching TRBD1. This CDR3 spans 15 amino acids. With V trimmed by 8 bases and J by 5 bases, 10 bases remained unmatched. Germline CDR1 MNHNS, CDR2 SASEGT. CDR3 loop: CASGSEDRGQETQYF. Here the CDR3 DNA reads TGTGCCAGCGGATCCGAGGACAGGGGGCAGGAGACCCAGTACTTC.

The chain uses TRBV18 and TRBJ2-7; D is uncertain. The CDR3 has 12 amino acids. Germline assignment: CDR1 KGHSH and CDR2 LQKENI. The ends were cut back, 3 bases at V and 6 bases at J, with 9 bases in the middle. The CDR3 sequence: CASSPNVLEQYF. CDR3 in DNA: TGTGCCAGCTCACCTAACGTCCTCGAGCAGTACTTC.

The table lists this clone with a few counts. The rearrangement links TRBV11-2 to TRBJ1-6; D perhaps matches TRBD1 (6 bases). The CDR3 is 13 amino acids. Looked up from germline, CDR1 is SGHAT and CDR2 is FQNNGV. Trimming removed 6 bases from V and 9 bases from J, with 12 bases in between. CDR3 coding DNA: TGTGCCAGCAGTTCCATGGACAGTTCACCCCTCCACTTT. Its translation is CASSSMDSSPLHF. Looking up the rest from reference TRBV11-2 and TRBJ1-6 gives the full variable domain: EAGVAQSPRYKIIEKRQSVAFWCNPISGHATLYWYQQILGQGPKLLIQFQNNGVVDDSQLPKDRFSAERLKGVDSTLKIQPAKLEDSAVYLCASSSMDSSPLHFGNGTRLTVT.

The CDR3 is CASSPPTAPSLHF. In DNA form, the CDR3 reads TGTGCCAGCTCACCACCGACAGCTCCCTCCCTCCACTTT. The V gene is TRBV18, the J gene TRBJ1-6; the D gene is possibly TRBD1 (5 bases). V was clipped by 0 bases and J by 14 bases, with 11 bases between them. The length of the CDR3 is 13 residues. Germline V gene lookup returns CDR1 KGHSH and CDR2 LQKENI.

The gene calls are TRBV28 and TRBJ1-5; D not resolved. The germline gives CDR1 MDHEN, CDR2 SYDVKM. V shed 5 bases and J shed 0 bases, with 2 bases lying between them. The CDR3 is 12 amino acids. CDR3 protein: CASSDSNQPQHF. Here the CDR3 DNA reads TGTGCCAGCAGTGATAGCAATCAGCCCCAGCATTTT.

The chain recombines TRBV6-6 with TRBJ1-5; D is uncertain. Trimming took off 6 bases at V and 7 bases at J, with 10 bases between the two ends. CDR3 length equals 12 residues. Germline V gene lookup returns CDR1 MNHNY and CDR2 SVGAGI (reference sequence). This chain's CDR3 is CASSPEVQPQHF. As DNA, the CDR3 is TGTGCCAGCAGCCCGGAAGTGCAGCCCCAGCATTTT.

This CDR3 reads CASSVDTAPTDTQYF. The DNA of the CDR3 is TGTGCCAGCAGTGTGGACACGGCACCCACAGATACGCAGTATTTT. The chain combines TRBV2 with TRBJ2-3, with D maybe TRBD1 (5 bases). Germline V gene sequence: CDR1 SNHLY, CDR2 FYNNEI. Trimming pared 4 bases from V and 2 bases from J, leaving 13 bases between. The CDR3 has 15 amino acids.

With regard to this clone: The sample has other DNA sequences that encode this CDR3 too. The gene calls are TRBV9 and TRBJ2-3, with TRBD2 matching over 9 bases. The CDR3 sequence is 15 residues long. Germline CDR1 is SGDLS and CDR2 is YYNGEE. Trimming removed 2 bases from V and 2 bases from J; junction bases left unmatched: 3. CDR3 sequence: CASSVRGGSTDTQYF. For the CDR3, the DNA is TGTGCCAGCAGCGTGCGGGGGGGCTCCACAGATACGCAGTATTTT. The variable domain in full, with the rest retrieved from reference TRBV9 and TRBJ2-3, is DSGVTQTPKHLITATGQRVTLRCSPRSGDLSVYWYQQSLDQGLQFLIQYYNGEERAKGNILERFSAQQFPDLHSELNLSSLELGDSALYFCASSVRGGSTDTQYFGPGTRLTVL.

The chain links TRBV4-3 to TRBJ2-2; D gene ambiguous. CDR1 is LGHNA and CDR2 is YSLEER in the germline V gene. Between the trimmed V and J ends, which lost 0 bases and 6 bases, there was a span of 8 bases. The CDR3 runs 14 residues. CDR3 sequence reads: CASSQDHEAGELFF. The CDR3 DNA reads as TGCGCCAGCAGCCAAGATCACGAGGCCGGGGAGCTGTTTTTT.

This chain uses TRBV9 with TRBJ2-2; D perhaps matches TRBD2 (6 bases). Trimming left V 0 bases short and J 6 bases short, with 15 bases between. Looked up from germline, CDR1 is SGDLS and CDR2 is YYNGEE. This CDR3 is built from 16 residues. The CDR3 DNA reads TGTGCCAGCAGCGTAGATCCGGGGACGGGGGCCGGGGAGCTGTTTTTT. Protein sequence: CASSVDPGTGAGELFF.

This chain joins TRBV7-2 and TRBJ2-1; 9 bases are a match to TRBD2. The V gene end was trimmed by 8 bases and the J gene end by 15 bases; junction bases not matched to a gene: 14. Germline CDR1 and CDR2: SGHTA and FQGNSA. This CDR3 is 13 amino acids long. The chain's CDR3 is CASGPGLAGLPFF. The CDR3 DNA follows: TGTGCCAGCGGCCCCGGGCTAGCGGGATTACCGTTCTTC. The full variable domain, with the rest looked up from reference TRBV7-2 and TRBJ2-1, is GAGVSQSPSNKVTEKGKDVELRCDPISGHTALYWYRQSLGQGLEFLIYFQGNSAPDKSGLPSDRFSAERTGGSVSTLTIQRTQQEDSAVYLCASGPGLAGLPFFGPGTRLTVL.

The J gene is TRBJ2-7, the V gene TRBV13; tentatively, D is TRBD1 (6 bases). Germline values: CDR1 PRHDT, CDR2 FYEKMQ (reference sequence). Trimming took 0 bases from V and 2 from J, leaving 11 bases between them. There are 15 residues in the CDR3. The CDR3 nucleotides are TGTGCCAGCAGCTTAGGCGCAGGGGTAACCTACGAGCAGTACTTC. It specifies CASSLGAGVTYEQYF.

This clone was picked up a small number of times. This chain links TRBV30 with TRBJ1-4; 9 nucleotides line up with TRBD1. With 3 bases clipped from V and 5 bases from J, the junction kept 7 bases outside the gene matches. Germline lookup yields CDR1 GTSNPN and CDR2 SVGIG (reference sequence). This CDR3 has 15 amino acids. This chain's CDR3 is CAWRVPGTGNEKLFF. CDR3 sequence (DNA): TGTGCCTGGAGAGTCCCCGGGACAGGGAATGAAAAACTGTTTTTT.

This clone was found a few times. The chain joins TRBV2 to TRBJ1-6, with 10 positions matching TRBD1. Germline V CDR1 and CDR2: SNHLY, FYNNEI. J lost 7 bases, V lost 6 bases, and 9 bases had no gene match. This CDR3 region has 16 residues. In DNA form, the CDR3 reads TGTGCCAGCAGGAGTTACGGGACAGGGGAAAATTCACCCCTCCACTTT. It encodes CASRSYGTGENSPLHF.

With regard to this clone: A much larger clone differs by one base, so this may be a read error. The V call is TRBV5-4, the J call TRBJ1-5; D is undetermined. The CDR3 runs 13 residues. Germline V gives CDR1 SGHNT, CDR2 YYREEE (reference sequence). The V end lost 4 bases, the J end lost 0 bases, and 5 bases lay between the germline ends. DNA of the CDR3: TGTGCCAGCAGCACCAGTAGCAATCAGCCCCAGCATTTT. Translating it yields CASSTSSNQPQHF. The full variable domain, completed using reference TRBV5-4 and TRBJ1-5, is ETGVTQSPTHLIKTRGQQVTLRCSSQSGHNTVSWYQQALGQGPQFIFQYYREEENGRGNFPPRFSGLQFPNYSSELNVNALELDDSALYLCASSTSSNQPQHFGDGTRLSIL.

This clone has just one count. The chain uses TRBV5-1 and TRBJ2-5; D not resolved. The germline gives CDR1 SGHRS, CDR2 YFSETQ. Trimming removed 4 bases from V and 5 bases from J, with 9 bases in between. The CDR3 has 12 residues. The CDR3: CASSPSLETQYF. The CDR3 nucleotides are TGCGCCAGCAGCCCCTCGTTGGAGACCCAGTACTTC.

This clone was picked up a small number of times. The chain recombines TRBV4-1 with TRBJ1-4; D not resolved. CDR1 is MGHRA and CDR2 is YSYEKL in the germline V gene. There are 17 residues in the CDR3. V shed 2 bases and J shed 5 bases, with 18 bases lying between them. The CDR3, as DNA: TGCGCCAGCAGCCAACCATTAAAGGGTATGAGGAATGAAAAACTGTTTTTT. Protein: CASSQPLKGMRNEKLFF.

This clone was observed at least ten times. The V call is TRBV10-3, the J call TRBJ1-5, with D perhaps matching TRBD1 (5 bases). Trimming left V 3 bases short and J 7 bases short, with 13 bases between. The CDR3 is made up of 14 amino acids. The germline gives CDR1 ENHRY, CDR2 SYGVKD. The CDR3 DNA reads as TGTGCCATCAGTGAAGATGGGGCTAGGCAGCCCCAGCATTTT. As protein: CAISEDGARQPQHF.

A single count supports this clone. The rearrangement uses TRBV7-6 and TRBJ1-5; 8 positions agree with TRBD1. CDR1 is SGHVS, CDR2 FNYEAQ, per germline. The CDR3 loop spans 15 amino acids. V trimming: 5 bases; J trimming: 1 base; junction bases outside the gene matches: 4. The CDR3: CASSLRQGSNQPQHF. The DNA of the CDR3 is TGTGCCAGCAGCCTGAGACAGGGGAGCAATCAGCCCCAGCATTTT.

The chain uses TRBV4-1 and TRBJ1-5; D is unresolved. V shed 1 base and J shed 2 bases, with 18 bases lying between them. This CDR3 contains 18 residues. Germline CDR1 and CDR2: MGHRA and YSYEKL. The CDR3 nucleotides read TGCGCCAGCAGCCAAGCGCTCGGCGGGGTTCCGGGCAATCAGCCCCAGCATTTT. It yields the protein CASSQALGGVPGNQPQHF.

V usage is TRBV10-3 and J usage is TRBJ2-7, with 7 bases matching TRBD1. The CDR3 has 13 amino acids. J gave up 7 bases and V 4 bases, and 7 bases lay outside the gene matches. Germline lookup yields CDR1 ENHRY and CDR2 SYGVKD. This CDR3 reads CAISGQGPGEQYF. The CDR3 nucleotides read TGTGCCATCAGTGGACAGGGACCGGGGGAGCAGTACTTC.

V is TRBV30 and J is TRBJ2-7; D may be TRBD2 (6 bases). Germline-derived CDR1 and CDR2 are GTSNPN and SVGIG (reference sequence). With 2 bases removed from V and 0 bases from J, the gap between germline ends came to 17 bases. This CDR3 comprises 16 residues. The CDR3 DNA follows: TGTGCCTGGAGTACTAGCAGGGCCAAAAGCTCCTACGAGCAGTACTTC. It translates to CAWSTSRAKSSYEQYF.

This CDR3 reads CASSEELLVGTTGTWGYTF. As DNA, the CDR3 is TGTGCCAGCAGTGAAGAACTTTTAGTGGGAACGACAGGCACGTGGGGCTACACCTTC. The J gene is TRBJ1-2, the V gene TRBV6-1; D is perhaps TRBD1 (6 bases). The CDR3 contains 19 residues. Per germline, CDR1 MNHNS and CDR2 SASEGT. Trimming took off 1 base at V and 8 bases at J, with 29 bases between the two ends.

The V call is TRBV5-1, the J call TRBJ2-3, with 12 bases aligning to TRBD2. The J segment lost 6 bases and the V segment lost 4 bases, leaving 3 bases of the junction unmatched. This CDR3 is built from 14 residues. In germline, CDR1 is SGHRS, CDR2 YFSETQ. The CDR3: CASSRGLAGDTQYF. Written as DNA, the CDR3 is TGCGCCAGCAGCCGAGGACTAGCGGGGGATACGCAGTATTTT.

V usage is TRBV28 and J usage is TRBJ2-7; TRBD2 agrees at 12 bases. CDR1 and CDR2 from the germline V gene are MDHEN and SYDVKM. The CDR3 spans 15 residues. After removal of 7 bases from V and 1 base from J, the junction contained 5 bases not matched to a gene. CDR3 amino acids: CASNLLAGGSYEQYF. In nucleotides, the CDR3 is TGTGCCAGCAACTTACTAGCGGGGGGATCCTACGAGCAGTACTTC.

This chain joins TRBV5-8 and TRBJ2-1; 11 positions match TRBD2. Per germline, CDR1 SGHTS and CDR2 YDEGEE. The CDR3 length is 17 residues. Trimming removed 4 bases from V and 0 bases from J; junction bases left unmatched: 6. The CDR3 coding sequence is TGTGCCAGCAGCCCCGGGACTAGCGGAAGCTCCTACAATGAGCAGTTCTTC. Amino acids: CASSPGTSGSSYNEQFF.

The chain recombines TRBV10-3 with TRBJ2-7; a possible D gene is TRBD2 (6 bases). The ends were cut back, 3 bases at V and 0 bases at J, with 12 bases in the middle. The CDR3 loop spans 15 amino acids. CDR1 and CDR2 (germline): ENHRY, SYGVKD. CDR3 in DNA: TGTGCCATCAGTGACGGGGGAAGCTCCTCCTACGAGCAGTACTTC. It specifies CAISDGGSSSYEQYF.